Presented here are 27 T cell receptor beta chains from one specimen sequenced in a study of vaccination effects on CD4 cells after COVID-19. The antigens of these receptors remain unknown. Pools of viral peptides were used by the ViraFEST assay to expand antigen-specific CD4+ T cells ahead of sequencing. Researchers isolated CD4+ T cells once less than 13 days of culture had elapsed. Produced via immunoSEQ multiplex PCR; TCRdb's table is partial and in-frame only. The sample includes approximately 87,000 clones, roughly 74% of them seen just once. The sequences come from CD4+ T cells from PBMCs cultured with HCoV-229E spike peptides, collected before COVID-19 vaccination. These receptors came from a human donor who received a COVID-19 vaccine.

This clone came up once. CDR3 nucleotides: TGTGCCAGCTCCCAGGACAGAACTAACTATGGCTACACCTTC. This encodes CASSQDRTNYGYTF. The chain carries TRBV18 and TRBJ1-2, with D perhaps TRBD1 (6 bases). The CDR3 extends over 14 amino acids. V lost 6 bases and J lost 0, with 11 bases in between. Germline V gene data show CDR1 as KGHSH and CDR2 as LQKENI.

The chain joins TRBV7-9 to TRBJ2-3; 13 bases match TRBD2. J lost 5 bases, V lost 5 bases, and 7 bases had no gene match. Germline CDR1 is SEHNR and CDR2 is FQNEAQ (reference sequence). CDR3 size: 16 residues. The CDR3 sequence: CASSPTSGGAGDTQYF. The CDR3 DNA follows: TGTGCCAGCAGCCCTACTAGCGGGGGGGCCGGAGATACGCAGTATTTT.

V usage is TRBV18 and J usage is TRBJ1-5; 8 positions match TRBD1. With V trimmed by 6 bases and J by 4 bases, 5 bases remained unmatched. This CDR3 comprises 14 residues. Germline V gene sequence: CDR1 KGHSH, CDR2 LQKENI. The CDR3 is CASSQGARNQPQHF. In DNA, the CDR3 is TGTGCCAGCTCTCAGGGGGCTCGAAATCAGCCCCAGCATTTT.

This sequence joins TRBV30 and TRBJ1-1; D might be TRBD1 (6 bases). The germline V gene encodes CDR1 GTSNPN and CDR2 SVGIG (reference sequence). This CDR3 is 13 amino acids long. V lost 4 bases to trimming and J lost 0 bases, with 9 bases between them. The CDR3 sequence: CAWTGHLNTEAFF. The CDR3 DNA reads TGTGCCTGGACGGGACATTTGAACACTGAAGCTTTCTTT.

Only one count was recorded for this clone. V gene TRBV11-2 combines with J gene TRBJ1-1; no clear D. Germline V gene lookup returns CDR1 SGHAT and CDR2 FQNNGV. CDR3 size: 14 residues. V lost 2 bases to trimming and J lost 8 bases, with 15 bases between them. Here the CDR3 reads CASSLTQASGEAFF. CDR3 in DNA: TGTGCCAGCAGCTTAACCCAGGCGTCGGGAGAAGCTTTCTTT.

The gene calls are TRBV6-5 and TRBJ1-2; TRBD1 matches at 9 bases. CDR3 size: 13 residues. Germline V CDR1 and CDR2: MNHEY, SVGAGI. V shed 9 bases and J 8 bases; nucleotides not matched to a gene: 10. The chain's CDR3 is CASSQQGAGGYTF. CDR3 nucleotides: TGTGCCAGTTCGCAACAGGGGGCCGGCGGCTACACCTTC.

This clone was recorded a few times. This chain links TRBV7-3 with TRBJ1-2; 7 positions agree with TRBD1. The ends lost 5 bases at V and 2 bases at J; junction bases unmatched: 5. This CDR3 is 14 amino acids long. Looked up from germline, CDR1 is SGHTA and CDR2 is FQGTGA. As DNA, the CDR3 is TGTGCCAGCAGCATCGGGACAGAGAACTATGGCTACACCTTC. Translation: CASSIGTENYGYTF. The full variable domain, with the rest looked up from reference TRBV7-3 and TRBJ1-2, is GAGVSQTPSNKVTEKGKYVELRCDPISGHTALYWYRQSLGQGPEFLIYFQGTGAADDSGLPNDRFFAVRPEGSVSTLKIQRTERGDSAVYLCASSIGTENYGYTFGSGTRLTVV.

The V and J genes are TRBV15 and TRBJ1-4; TRBD1 aligns across 9 bases. The CDR3 is 19 amino acids. After removal of 5 bases from V and 0 bases from J, the junction contained 13 bases not matched to a gene. Germline CDR1 LNHNV, CDR2 YYDKDF (reference sequence). CDR3 in DNA: TGTGCCACCAGCCCTTACCCTGACAGGGGGTCCGCAACTAATGAAAAACTGTTTTTT. It encodes CATSPYPDRGSATNEKLFF.

This clone was seen just once. The genes are TRBV7-2 and TRBJ2-5, with TRBD2 matching 7 bases. The J segment lost 5 bases and the V segment lost 5 bases, leaving 11 bases of the junction unmatched. CDR3 size: 15 residues. Germline V gives CDR1 SGHTA, CDR2 FQGNSA. The CDR3 sequence is CASSLLGTMGETQYF. The CDR3 nucleotides read TGTGCCAGCAGCCTCCTCGGGACTATGGGGGAGACCCAGTACTTC. Looking up the rest from reference TRBV7-2 and TRBJ2-5 gives the full variable domain: GAGVSQSPSNKVTEKGKDVELRCDPISGHTALYWYRQSLGQGLEFLIYFQGNSAPDKSGLPSDRFSAERTGGSVSTLTIQRTQQEDSAVYLCASSLLGTMGETQYFGPGTRLLVL.

Regarding this clone: No DNA is shown, since the ends of the CDR3 on it are uncertain; the CDR3 is the one TCRdb lists. The CDR3 reads CSVLRRGGGSYNEQFF. The rearrangement links TRBV29-1 to TRBJ2-1; the DNA was not compared with TRBD2, the D call given in the table. The CDR3 totals 16 residues, both ends included. CDR1 and CDR2 from the germline V gene are SQVTM and ANQGSEA.

This sequence joins TRBV5-1 and TRBJ1-3; D is undetermined. This CDR3 has 16 residues. The ends were cut back, 0 bases at V and 4 bases at J, with 14 bases in the middle. Germline CDR1 reads SGHRS; CDR2 reads YFSETQ. The CDR3 protein is CASSLALRQGGNTIYF. In DNA, the CDR3 is TGCGCCAGCAGCTTGGCCCTGAGACAAGGAGGAAACACCATATATTTT.

The rearrangement links TRBV5-1 to TRBJ2-1; 10 bases are a match to TRBD1. CDR1 SGHRS and CDR2 YFSETQ come from the germline V gene. This CDR3 comprises 16 residues. V shed 4 bases and J 5 bases; nucleotides not matched to a gene: 9. CDR3: CASSLPSGTGDNEQFF. The CDR3 DNA reads TGCGCCAGCAGCCTCCCATCCGGGACAGGGGACAATGAGCAGTTCTTC.

This chain connects TRBV30 to TRBJ1-1; 9 positions match TRBD1. The CDR3 runs 17 residues. CDR1 and CDR2 from the germline V gene are GTSNPN and SVGIG (reference sequence). V lost 3 bases to trimming and J lost 1 base; unmatched junction nucleotides: 12. In nucleotides, the CDR3 is TGTGCCTGGAGATGGCAGGGGACAGGGTTAACGAACACTGAAGCTTTCTTT. Its translation is CAWRWQGTGLTNTEAFF.

This clone was picked up one time. V and J are TRBV28 and TRBJ1-4; possibly TRBD1 for D (6 bases). Germline CDR1 is MDHEN and CDR2 is SYDVKM. This CDR3 has 13 amino acids. V gave up 8 bases and J gave up 8 bases, with 15 bases separating them. The CDR3 loop reads CASYGQQREKLFF. CDR3 DNA sequence: TGTGCCAGCTACGGACAGCAGCGCGAAAAACTGTTTTTT.

The J gene is TRBJ2-1, the V gene TRBV4-2; no reliable D call. Germline V gene lookup returns CDR1 LGHNA and CDR2 YNFKEQ. V was shortened by 0 bases and J by 2 bases, with 11 bases between the two germline ends. There are 16 residues in the CDR3. CDR3 loop: CASSQDLSNPYNEQFF. The CDR3 DNA reads TGTGCCAGCAGCCAAGATTTGAGTAATCCCTACAATGAGCAGTTCTTC.

This clone showed up just a few times. The chain employs TRBV7-2 and TRBJ1-2; D is unresolved. The germline V and J ends were trimmed by 0 bases and 8 bases, with 7 bases remaining between them. In germline, CDR1 is SGHTA, CDR2 FQGNSA. The CDR3 totals 12 residues. The CDR3 loop reads CASSLAGRGYTF. The DNA of the CDR3 is TGTGCCAGCAGCTTAGCGGGTCGGGGCTACACCTTC.

V usage is TRBV28 and J usage is TRBJ1-2; TRBD1 might be the D (6 bases). The CDR3 has 14 residues. V was cut by 6 bases and J by 3 bases, with 14 bases left in between. The germline CDR1 and CDR2 sequences are MDHEN and SYDVKM. The CDR3 sequence: CASSLTQGHYGYTF. In DNA form, the CDR3 reads TGTGCCAGCAGCCTAACACAGGGCCACTATGGCTACACCTTC.

This rearrangement joins TRBV5-1 to TRBJ1-2; 8 bases map to TRBD1. Per germline, CDR1 SGHRS and CDR2 YFSETQ. The V gene end was trimmed by 0 bases and the J gene end by 3 bases; junction bases not matched to a gene: 4. The CDR3 runs to 15 residues. As DNA, the CDR3 is TGCGCCAGCAGCTTGGCCAGGGGGCAAGACTATGGCTACACCTTC. This translates into CASSLARGQDYGYTF.

The chain joins TRBV5-6 to TRBJ1-5; TRBD1 agrees at 7 bases. The V segment lost 0 bases and the J segment 9 bases; nucleotides outside the gene matches: 6. This CDR3 is built from 14 residues. The germline gives CDR1 SGHDT, CDR2 YYEEEE. Here the CDR3 DNA reads TGTGCCAGCAGCTTGGAGGGGGCGCCCGGGCCCCAGCATTTT. It codes for CASSLEGAPGPQHF.

The V gene is TRBV11-2, the J gene TRBJ2-7; D unresolved. The CDR3 has 13 residues. Germline CDR1 is SGHAT and CDR2 is FQNNGV. Between the trimmed V and J ends, which lost 5 bases and 2 bases, there was a span of 10 bases. The CDR3 loop is CASSRTGPYEQYV. CDR3 nucleotides: TGTGCCAGCAGCCGGACCGGACCCTACGAGCAGTACGTC.

The V call is TRBV12-3 or TRBV12-4, the J call TRBJ2-1; the D call may be TRBD1 or TRBD2 (5 bases each). The CDR3 has 13 residues. Trimming left V 3 bases short and J 10 bases short, with 13 bases between. The CDR3, as DNA: TGTGCCAGCAGTTTCGGGGACGCACTGGAGCAGTTCTTC. Amino acids: CASSFGDALEQFF.

This clone was counted only a few times. The chain is built from TRBV7-9 and TRBJ2-3; TRBD1 might be the D (6 bases). The CDR3 consists of 16 residues. Germline V lookup: CDR1 SEHNR, CDR2 FQNEAQ (reference sequence). V was shortened by 4 bases and J by 3 bases, with 17 bases between the two germline ends. CDR3 in amino acids: CASSYTGSTSTDTQYF. The CDR3 DNA reads as TGTGCCAGCAGCTATACAGGGTCCACTTCTACAGATACGCAGTATTTT. The full variable domain, completed using reference TRBV7-9 and TRBJ2-3, is DTGVSQNPRHKITKRGQNVTFRCDPISEHNRLYWYRQTLGQGPEFLTYFQNEAQLEKSRLLSDRFSAERPKGSFSTLEIQRTEQGDSAMYLCASSYTGSTSTDTQYFGPGTRLTVL.

The chain employs TRBV6-5 and TRBJ2-1; 8 bases are shared with TRBD1. The CDR3 extends over 15 amino acids. J gave up 2 bases and V 8 bases, and 8 bases lay outside the gene matches. The germline gives CDR1 MNHEY, CDR2 SVGAGI. This CDR3 reads CASDSGQGTYNEQFF. CDR3 bases: TGTGCCAGCGATTCCGGACAGGGAACCTACAATGAGCAGTTCTTC.

The chain has TRBV6-5 and TRBJ2-7; 12 bases map to TRBD1. The V gene end was trimmed by 4 bases and the J gene end by 4 bases; junction bases not matched to a gene: 5. The length of the CDR3 is 15 residues. In germline, CDR1 is MNHEY, CDR2 SVGAGI. The CDR3 region is CASSLGQGAGYEQYV. The DNA of the CDR3 is TGTGCCAGCAGTTTGGGACAGGGGGCCGGGTACGAGCAGTACGTC.

This chain's CDR3 is CAISDPDSLSGANVLTF. In nucleotides, the CDR3 is TGTGCCATCAGTGACCCGGACAGCCTGTCTGGGGCCAACGTCCTGACTTTC. The chain uses TRBV10-3 and TRBJ2-6; D might be TRBD1 (6 bases). V lost 3 bases and J 1 base, leaving 13 bases between the germline ends. The germline gives CDR1 ENHRY, CDR2 SYGVKD. This CDR3 is built from 17 residues.

This sequence joins TRBV19 and TRBJ1-1; possibly TRBD1 for D (6 bases). CDR1 LNHDA and CDR2 SQIVND come from the germline V gene (reference sequence). CDR3 length: 16 amino acids. Trimming took off 1 base at V and 0 bases at J, with 12 bases between the two ends. The chain's CDR3 is CASSIGRGGLNTEAFF. For the CDR3, the DNA is TGTGCCAGTAGTATAGGAAGGGGGGGCTTGAACACTGAAGCTTTCTTT.

V and J are TRBV28 and TRBJ2-7; unclear D gene. V gave up 4 bases and J gave up 0 bases, with 10 bases separating them. Germline assignment: CDR1 MDHEN and CDR2 SYDVKM. This CDR3 is built from 14 residues. The CDR3 DNA reads as TGTGCCAGCAGTTCCGCCGGCTACTCCTACGAGCAGTACGTC. Its protein product is CASSSAGYSYEQYV.